The clone carrying this TCR beta chain has only a few counts. This record comes from a study of blood T cell repertoires in COVID-19. Across the whole study: The United States, Italy and Spain provided the acute and convalescent COVID-19 samples.

The CDR3 runs 15 residues. V was clipped by 1 base and J by 2 bases, with 13 bases between them. CDR1 is SGHDT, CDR2 YYEEEE, per germline. Methods used by the authors: Nucleated cell number was recorded as an estimate derived from reference gene primer amplification. Generated by immunoSEQ multiplex PCR, the TCRdb table keeps only in-frame clones and is missing some. V and J calls and clone size are as listed in that table; D and trimming were resolved from the DNA. The sample consists of tens of thousands of clones, about 88% of them appearing once. The sequenced sample consisted of PBMCs or T cells enriched from blood (not recorded which). The chain is built from TRBV5-6 and TRBJ2-7; D is perhaps TRBD1 (5 bases). This TCR was recovered from a woman aged 50 to 60 who had recovered from COVID-19. This CDR3 reads CASSLYAAGTYEQYF. For the CDR3, the DNA is TGTGCCAGCAGCTTGTACGCAGCAGGGACCTACGAGCAGTACTTC.